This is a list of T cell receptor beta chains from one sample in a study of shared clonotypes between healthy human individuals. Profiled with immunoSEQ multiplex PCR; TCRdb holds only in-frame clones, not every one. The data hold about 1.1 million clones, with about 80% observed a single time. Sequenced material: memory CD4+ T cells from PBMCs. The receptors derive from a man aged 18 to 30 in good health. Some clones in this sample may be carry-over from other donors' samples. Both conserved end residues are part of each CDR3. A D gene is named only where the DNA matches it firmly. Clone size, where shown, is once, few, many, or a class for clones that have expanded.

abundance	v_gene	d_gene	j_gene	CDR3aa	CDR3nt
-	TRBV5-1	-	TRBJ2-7	CASSPQGAGYEQYF	TGCGCCAGCAGCCCCCAAGGGGCTGGATACGAGCAGTACTTC
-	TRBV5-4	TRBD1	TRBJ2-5	CASRQGVGETQYF	TGTGCCAGCAGGCAGGGGGTTGGGGAGACCCAGTACTTC
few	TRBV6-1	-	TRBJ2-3	CASSVWGGGTSTDTQYF	TGTGCCAGCAGTGTGTGGGGAGGAGGGACTAGCACAGATACGCAGTATTTT
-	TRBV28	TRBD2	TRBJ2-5	CASSLTSGIYQETQYF	TGTGCCAGCAGCCTAACTAGCGGGATCTACCAAGAGACCCAGTACTTC
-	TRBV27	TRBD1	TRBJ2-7	CASSLYPGGYEQYF	TGTGCCAGCAGTTTATATCCAGGGGGCTACGAGCAGTACTTC
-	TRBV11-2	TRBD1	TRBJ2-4	CASSLYETGGRGAKNIQYF	TGTGCCAGCAGCTTATATGAGACAGGGGGCAGGGGCGCCAAAAACATTCAGTACTTC
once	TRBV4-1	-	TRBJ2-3	CASSQGRAGDTQYF	TGCGCCAGCAGCCAAGGCAGGGCAGGAGATACGCAGTATTTT
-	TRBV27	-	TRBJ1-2	CASSQWGLGYGYTF	TGTGCCAGCAGTCAGTGGGGGTTGGGCTATGGCTACACCTTC
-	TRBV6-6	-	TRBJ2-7	CASTSPWGSEQYF	TGTGCCAGCACGTCACCGTGGGGGAGCGAGCAGTACTTC
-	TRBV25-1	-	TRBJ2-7	CASSDRAVNEQYF	TGTGCCAGCAGTGATCGGGCGGTCAACGAGCAGTACTTC
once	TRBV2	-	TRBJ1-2	CASSDQPTDGNYGYTF	TGTGCCAGCTCAGACCAACCGACTGACGGAAACTATGGCTACACCTTC
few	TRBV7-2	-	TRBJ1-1	CASSLGRVNTEAFF	TGTGCCAGCAGCTTAGGGAGAGTAAACACTGAAGCTTTCTTT
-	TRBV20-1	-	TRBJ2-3	CSRGMADTQYF	TGCAGCCGTGGGATGGCAGATACGCAGTATTTT
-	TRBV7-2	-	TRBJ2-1	CASSLRLAESNEQFF	TGTGCCAGCAGCTTAAGGCTAGCAGAATCCAATGAGCAGTTCTTC
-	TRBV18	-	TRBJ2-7	CASSDVTYEQYF	TGTGCCAGCTCAGACGTTACCTACGAGCAGTACTTC
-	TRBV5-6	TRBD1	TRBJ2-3	CASSRGTGDTDTQYF	TGTGCCAGCAGCCGAGGGACAGGGGACACAGATACGCAGTATTTT
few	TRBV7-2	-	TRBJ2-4	CASSLGGVGENIQYF	TGTGCCAGCAGCTTAGGGGGTGTCGGGGAAAATATTCAGTACTTC
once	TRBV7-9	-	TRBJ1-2	CASMMGPNYGYTF	TGTGCCAGCATGATGGGGCCTAACTATGGCTACACCTTC
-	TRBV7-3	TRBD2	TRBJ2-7	CASSFGTSQEQYF	TGTGCCAGCAGCTTCGGGACTAGCCAGGAGCAGTACTTC
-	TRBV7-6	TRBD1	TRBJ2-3	CASSYGTGFDTQYF	TGTGCCAGCAGCTACGGGACAGGGTTTGATACGCAGTATTTT
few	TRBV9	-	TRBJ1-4	CASSSPGTGNEKLFF	TGTGCCAGCAGCTCCCCCGGGACGGGGAATGAAAAACTGTTTTTT
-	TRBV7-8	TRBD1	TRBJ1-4	CASSLRQGASNEKLFF	TGTGCCAGCAGCTTAAGACAGGGGGCGAGTAATGAAAAACTGTTTTTT
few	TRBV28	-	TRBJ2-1	CASSPPGQVREQFF	TGTGCCAGCAGTCCCCCTGGCCAGGTGAGGGAGCAGTTCTTC
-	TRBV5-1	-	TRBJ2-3	CASRGGSTDTQYF	TGCGCCAGCAGGGGCGGGAGCACAGATACGCAGTATTTT
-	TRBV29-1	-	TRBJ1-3	CSAVRDGSGNTIYF	TGCAGCGCCGTAAGGGACGGCTCTGGAAACACCATATATTTT
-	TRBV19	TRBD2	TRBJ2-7	CASSSPGLAEYEQYF	TGTGCCAGTTCCAGCCCGGGACTAGCGGAATACGAGCAGTACTTC
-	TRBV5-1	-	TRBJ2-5	CASSSIPDSEETQYF	TGCGCCAGCAGCTCTATACCTGACTCCGAAGAGACCCAGTACTTC
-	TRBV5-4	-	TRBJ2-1	CASSNGGGVGEQFF	TGTGCCAGCAGCAATGGGGGCGGGGTGGGTGAGCAGTTCTTC
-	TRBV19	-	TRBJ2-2	CASSPQTGELFF	TGTGCCAGTAGTCCCCAGACCGGGGAGCTGTTTTTT
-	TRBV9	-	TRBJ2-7	CASSVGLAYEQYF	TGTGCCAGCAGCGTAGGACTAGCCTACGAGCAGTACTTC
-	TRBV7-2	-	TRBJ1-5	CASSPQGYQPQHF	TGTGCCAGCAGTCCCCAGGGCTATCAGCCCCAGCATTTT